This TCR beta chain was obtained from a study of control samples from healthy donors and cancer patients. Per germline, CDR1 MDHEN and CDR2 SYDVKM. The CDR3 has 15 residues. Trimming removed 6 bases at V and 1 base at J, with 12 bases between. TCRdb keeps only in-frame clones here, not all; method: immunoSEQ multiplex PCR. Of 100,000 to 150,000 clones in the sample, 92% were seen once. This clone is a singleton in its sample. This clonotype was obtained from a woman aged 45-59 years in good health. The genes are TRBV28 and TRBJ2-2, with D maybe TRBD2 (6 bases). The specimen was blood. The CDR3 coding sequence is TGTGCCAGCAGACCCATGGGGGGGAACACCGGGGAGCTGTTTTTT. Protein: CASRPMGGNTGELFF. The full variable domain, with the rest looked up from reference TRBV28 and TRBJ2-2, is DVKVTQSSRYLVKRTGEKVFLECVQDMDHENMFWYRQDPGLGLRLIYFSYDVKMKEKGDIPEGYSVSREKKERFSLILESASTNQTSMYLCASRPMGGNTGELFFGEGSRLTVL.